A single sample gave rise to the 27 T cell receptor beta chains below, sequenced in a study of T cell repertoires in cytomegalovirus infection. MiXCR, applied by TCRdb to the reads, yields one record per CDR3 protein. The sample holds around 230,000 distinct CDR3 sequences; approximately 7% are singletons and the top ten take roughly 6%. The sequenced sample was PBMCs. Receptors were obtained from a human donor in good health (CMV status not recorded). Some clones in this sample may be carry-over from other donors' samples.

This clonotype came up many times. The chain joins TRBV27 to TRBJ2-5; D is unresolved. The length of the CDR3 is 14 residues. Germline CDR1 is MNHEY and CDR2 is SMNVEV (reference sequence). V lost 4 bases, J lost 5 bases, and 14 bases lay in between. CDR3 region: CASSSLQGGETQYF. The CDR3 nucleotides read TGTGCCAGCAGTTCGCTCCAAGGTGGGGAGACCCAGTACTTC.

This clonotype was detected many times. The chain carries TRBV14 and TRBJ2-4; D gene unclear. Germline values: CDR1 SGHDN, CDR2 FVKESK. The CDR3 extends over 14 amino acids. Between the trimmed V and J ends, which lost 0 bases and 4 bases, there was a span of 7 bases. CDR3 in DNA: TGTGCCAGCAGCCAAGACCCCAGTAAAAACATTCAGTACTTC. Protein product: CASSQDPSKNIQYF.

Ten or more counts support this clonotype. The gene calls are TRBV7-2 and TRBJ2-1, with D maybe TRBD1 (6 bases). Germline V gives CDR1 SGHTA, CDR2 FQGNSA. The CDR3 runs to 13 residues. Trimming stripped 5 bases from V and 4 bases from J, with 9 bases between. This CDR3 reads CASSPGQYNEQFF. In DNA form, the CDR3 reads TGTGCCAGCAGCCCTGGACAGTACAATGAGCAGTTCTTC. The full variable domain, completed using reference TRBV7-2 and TRBJ2-1, is GAGVSQSPSNKVTEKGKDVELRCDPISGHTALYWYRQSLGQGLEFLIYFQGNSAPDKSGLPSDRFSAERTGGSVSTLTIQRTQQEDSAVYLCASSPGQYNEQFFGPGTRLTVL.

This chain joins TRBV6-4 and TRBJ1-1; possible D gene TRBD1, 6 bases. The CDR3 is made up of 14 amino acids. In germline, CDR1 is MRHNA, CDR2 SNTAGT. V shed 6 bases and J shed 4 bases, with 15 bases lying between them. CDR3 protein: CASRQGSLGTEAFF. Here the CDR3 DNA reads TGTGCCAGCAGACAGGGCTCGTTGGGCACTGAAGCTTTCTTT.

The sample holds many counts of this clonotype. The chain carries TRBV2 and TRBJ2-2; D is undetermined. The germline V gene encodes CDR1 SNHLY and CDR2 FYNNEI. Trimming took off 7 bases at V and 3 bases at J, with 12 bases between the two ends. The CDR3 extends over 14 amino acids. CDR3: CASKPPPDTGELFF. CDR3 nucleotide sequence: TGTGCCAGCAAGCCCCCGCCGGACACCGGGGAGCTGTTTTTT.

This clonotype was recorded many times. The chain has TRBV24-1 and TRBJ2-5, with D possibly matching TRBD1 (5 bases). Deletions cut 4 bases from V and 0 bases from J, with 11 bases between. The germline V gene has CDR1 KGHDR and CDR2 SFDVKD. The CDR3 has 15 amino acids. CDR3 nucleotides: TGTGCCACCAGTGACCAGACAGAATACCAAGAGACCCAGTACTTC. Translation gives CATSDQTEYQETQYF.

In its sample, this clonotype was seen many times. The rearrangement uses TRBV10-3 and TRBJ2-5, with unresolved D. The CDR3 spans 16 residues. CDR1 and CDR2 from the germline V gene are ENHRY and SYGVKD. Trimming removed 0 bases from V and 3 bases from J, with 14 bases in between. CDR3 amino acids: CAISESLGGPKETQYF. The CDR3 DNA follows: TGTGCCATCAGTGAGTCCCTAGGTGGTCCGAAAGAGACCCAGTACTTC.

At least ten counts were recorded for this clonotype. The chain uses TRBV2 and TRBJ2-1, with 11 bases lining up with TRBD1. Germline CDR1 SNHLY, CDR2 FYNNEI. The junction had 4 bases not matched to a gene; V was cut back by 7 bases and J by 8 bases. The CDR3 extends over 13 amino acids. CDR3 sequence: CASTRDRGDEQFF. The CDR3 bases are TGTGCCAGCACCCGGGACAGGGGGGATGAGCAGTTCTTC.

This clonotype occurred many times. The V call is TRBV12-3 or TRBV12-4, the J call TRBJ1-5; no clear D gene. The CDR3 spans 13 residues. Trimming stripped 8 bases from V and 2 bases from J, with 10 bases between. The CDR3 is CASGDTGNQPQHF. Written as DNA, the CDR3 is TGTGCCAGCGGAGACACTGGCAATCAGCCCCAGCATTTT.

This clonotype was seen ten or more times. The rearrangement uses TRBV6-1 and TRBJ1-2; D not certain. CDR1 MNHNS and CDR2 SASEGT come from the germline V gene. The CDR3 spans 15 residues. The V end lost 3 bases, the J end lost 2 bases, and 13 bases lay between the germline ends. For the CDR3, the DNA is TGTGCCAGCAGTGATCCAGGAGTTCCGAACTATGGCTACACCTTC. Protein product: CASSDPGVPNYGYTF.

This clonotype was found many times. V gene TRBV6-1 combines with J gene TRBJ2-5; tentatively, D is TRBD1 or TRBD2 (5 bases each). This CDR3 region has 13 residues. Germline V lookup: CDR1 MNHNS, CDR2 SASEGT. The germline V and J ends were trimmed by 6 bases and 2 bases, with 10 bases remaining between them. CDR3 residues: CASRPGTQETQYF. DNA for the CDR3: TGTGCCAGCAGGCCCGGGACGCAAGAGACCCAGTACTTC.

The chain joins TRBV28 to TRBJ1-1; TRBD1 might be the D (6 bases). The CDR3 contains 14 residues. Germline CDR1 MDHEN, CDR2 SYDVKM. Trimming took off 1 base at V and 8 bases at J, with 14 bases between the two ends. The CDR3 sequence is CASSLLVEGEEAFF. CDR3 nucleotides: TGTGCCAGCAGTTTATTAGTGGAGGGGGAAGAAGCTTTCTTT.

This clonotype was found many times. The chain is built from TRBV15 and TRBJ1-1; no firm D call. The CDR3 is 14 amino acids. V lost 0 bases, J lost 0 bases, and 5 bases lay in between. Germline V lookup: CDR1 LNHNV, CDR2 YYDKDF (reference sequence). The CDR3 nucleotides are TGTGCCACCAGCAGAGATAGGATGAACACTGAAGCTTTCTTT. Its translation is CATSRDRMNTEAFF.

This chain joins TRBV28 and TRBJ1-1; possible D gene TRBD1, 6 bases. V lost 5 bases to trimming and J lost 9 bases, with 13 bases between them. The CDR3 contains 12 residues. Germline V CDR1 and CDR2: MDHEN, SYDVKM. The CDR3 region is CASSRPQGKAFF. The CDR3 coding sequence is TGTGCCAGCAGTAGGCCGCAGGGGAAAGCTTTCTTT.

The chain joins TRBV14 to TRBJ1-5; D gene uncertain. Germline V CDR1 and CDR2: SGHDN, FVKESK. V was pared by 3 bases and J by 2 bases, with 8 bases between. The CDR3 runs 14 residues. CDR3 sequence reads: CASSQGKGNQPQHF. CDR3 DNA: TGTGCCAGCAGCCAGGGGAAGGGCAATCAGCCCCAGCATTTT.

This clonotype has at least ten counts. CDR3: CSARGVAGRGEQYF. The CDR3, as DNA: TGCAGTGCTAGAGGTGTAGCGGGGAGGGGGGAGCAGTACTTC. V and J are TRBV20-1 and TRBJ2-7; TRBD2 matches 8 bases. V trimming: 1 base; J trimming: 7 bases; junction bases outside the gene matches: 9. CDR3 size: 14 residues. Germline-derived CDR1 and CDR2 are DFQATT and SNEGSKA (reference sequence).

There are many counts of this clonotype. The chain joins TRBV6-5 to TRBJ2-7; D remains ambiguous. Trimming removed 5 bases at V and 0 bases at J, with 20 bases between. CDR1 is MNHEY, CDR2 SVGAGI, per germline. The CDR3 loop spans 17 amino acids. In DNA, the CDR3 is TGTGCCAGCAGTATCCCGTCCAAGCCGAGGCGCTCCTACGAGCAGTACTTC. Its protein product is CASSIPSKPRRSYEQYF.

This clonotype has a handful of counts. The chain is built from TRBV5-5 and TRBJ1-5; D call uncertain. Trimming took off 6 bases at V and 0 bases at J, with 16 bases between the two ends. The CDR3 covers 16 residues. Per germline, CDR1 SGHKS and CDR2 YYEKEE (reference sequence). CDR3 residues: CASNRYRVYSNQPQHF. The CDR3 DNA is TGTGCCAGCAACCGGTATCGGGTATATAGCAATCAGCCCCAGCATTTT.

This clonotype was seen a handful of times. V usage is TRBV20-1 and J usage is TRBJ1-3, with D possibly TRBD1 on 5 matching bases. Germline V lookup: CDR1 DFQATT, CDR2 SNEGSKA (reference sequence). The V gene lost 3 bases and the J gene lost 4 bases, with 13 bases spanning the gap. CDR3 length: 14 residues. The CDR3 DNA sequence: TGCAGTGCTAGTAGCGGGGGTTACGGAAACACCATATATTTT. Translated, it gives CSASSGGYGNTIYF.

The table lists this clonotype with many counts. The V call is TRBV7-2, the J call TRBJ1-2; 7 bases are shared with TRBD1. Germline V lookup: CDR1 SGHTA, CDR2 FQGNSA. V was clipped by 1 base and J by 4 bases; unmatched bases: 6. CDR3 length equals 15 residues. The CDR3 sequence: CASSLGETGLYGYTF. In nucleotides, the CDR3 is TGTGCCAGCAGCTTAGGGGAGACAGGGCTCTATGGCTACACCTTC.

In this sample, this clonotype turned up many times. The V call is TRBV28, the J call TRBJ2-7; 10 bases line up with TRBD2. Germline V gene lookup returns CDR1 MDHEN and CDR2 SYDVKM. The CDR3 extends over 17 amino acids. The trim removed 7 bases at V and 8 bases at J, leaving 20 bases unmatched. The CDR3 DNA is TGTGCCAGCAAACCTGGGGGTAGCGGGGGGTCTGATTCCCAGCAGTACTTC. As protein: CASKPGGSGGSDSQQYF.

This clonotype was seen ten or more times. The chain recombines TRBV20-1 with TRBJ2-1; D perhaps matches TRBD1 (5 bases). This CDR3 is built from 13 residues. V dropped 0 bases and J dropped 5 bases, with 8 bases sitting between them. The germline V gene has CDR1 DFQATT and CDR2 SNEGSKA (reference sequence). DNA of the CDR3: TGCAGTGCTAGAGAATGGGGCCACAATGAGCAGTTCTTC. Protein: CSAREWGHNEQFF.

This clonotype was seen repeatedly, ten times or more. This chain uses TRBV6-2 or TRBV6-3 with TRBJ1-2; no clear D gene. Trimming left V 2 bases short and J 2 bases short, with 6 bases between. Germline assignment: CDR1 MNHEY and CDR2 SVGEGT. The CDR3 length is 13 residues. The CDR3 bases are TGTGCCAGCAGTTACGGAAGAAACTATGGCTACACCTTC. Protein: CASSYGRNYGYTF.

This clonotype was recorded at least ten times. This chain joins TRBV5-4 and TRBJ2-7; D might be TRBD1 or TRBD2, each matching 6 bases. V gave up 0 bases and J gave up 1 base, with 17 bases separating them. This CDR3 contains 17 residues. CDR1 is SGHNT and CDR2 is YYREEE in the germline V gene (reference sequence). This CDR3 is CASSLGTRRGSSYEQYF. CDR3 nucleotide sequence: TGTGCCAGCAGCTTGGGAACCCGGAGGGGGTCTTCCTACGAGCAGTACTTC.

This clonotype was detected a few times. V usage is TRBV20-1 and J usage is TRBJ1-4; TRBD1 matches 7 bases. Germline values: CDR1 DFQATT, CDR2 SNEGSKA (reference sequence). V dropped 1 base and J dropped 8; count of bases not matched to a gene: 7. This CDR3 comprises 14 residues. The CDR3 coding sequence is TGCAGTGCTAGAGTATTCACAGGGGACGAAAAACTGTTTTTT. This encodes CSARVFTGDEKLFF.

This clonotype was found many times. CDR3 protein: CSARDRMQGTSSPLHF. As DNA, the CDR3 is TGCAGTGCTAGAGATCGGATGCAGGGAACAAGTTCACCCCTCCACTTT. The chain uses TRBV20-1 and TRBJ1-6, with D maybe TRBD1 (5 bases). Per the germline V gene, CDR1 is DFQATT and CDR2 is SNEGSKA (reference sequence). Trimming took off 0 bases at V and 9 bases at J, with 18 bases between the two ends. The CDR3 contains 16 residues.

The sample holds many counts of this clonotype. V gene TRBV9 combines with J gene TRBJ1-2; D unclear. Per the germline V gene, CDR1 is SGDLS and CDR2 is YYNGEE. CDR3 size: 13 residues. V was cut by 4 bases and J by 0 bases, with 7 bases left in between. In nucleotides, the CDR3 is TGTGCCAGCAGCCCTTCGCCTAACTATGGCTACACCTTC. Translated: CASSPSPNYGYTF. Together with reference TRBV9 and TRBJ1-2, the CDR3 gives the full variable domain: DSGVTQTPKHLITATGQRVTLRCSPRSGDLSVYWYQQSLDQGLQFLIQYYNGEERAKGNILERFSAQQFPDLHSELNLSSLELGDSALYFCASSPSPNYGYTFGSGTRLTVV.